These 9 T cell receptor beta chains came from one sample sequenced in a study of CD8+CD57+ T cells in acquired aplastic anemia (dated by TCRdb to the late 2010s). Sequencing used an Illumina HiSeq 2000. Profiling of TCR beta VDJ combinations and CDR3 sequences used genomic DNA as the template. The public reads were reanalyzed by TCRdb: fastp trimming at Q25, MiXCR alignment, in-frame beta chains only. Each record represents a unique CDR3 protein, reported with the most common genes and DNA among its rows. For this sample the table gives roughly 120,000 distinct CDR3 sequences, of which 45% to 60% were detected only once. The leading ten clones occupy 25% to 35% of the sample. The patients picked for sequencing were ones in whom flow cytometry had shown an expansion of CD8+CD57+ cells. Sequenced sample: sorted CD4+, CD8+, or CD8+CD57+ T cells (not recorded which) from PBMCs. These receptors all come from a human donor with aplastic anemia.

The chain has TRBV29-1 and TRBJ2-7, with a weak D call TRBD1 (6 bases). Trimming took off 7 bases at V and 5 bases at J, with 15 bases between the two ends. Germline V gene sequence: CDR1 SQVTM, CDR2 ANQGSEA. This CDR3 region has 12 residues. The DNA for the CDR3 is TGCAGCGGGACAGATGGGGCGGACGAGCAGTACTTC. Translating gives CSGTDGADEQYF.

A few counts support this clonotype. The chain uses TRBV25-1 and TRBJ2-2, with 11 bases lining up with TRBD1. V trimming: 4 bases; J trimming: 4 bases; junction bases outside the gene matches: 5. Germline loops: CDR1 MGHDK, CDR2 SYGVNS. This CDR3 contains 16 residues. CDR3 bases: TGTGCCAGCAGTGTCGGACAGGGGGCAGGCACCGGGGAGCTGTTTTTT. It yields the protein CASSVGQGAGTGELFF.

This clonotype was recorded only once. V and J are TRBV11-2 and TRBJ2-1; 13 bases map to TRBD2. With V trimmed by 2 bases and J by 10 bases, 11 bases remained unmatched. The germline V gene encodes CDR1 SGHAT and CDR2 FQNNGV. CDR3 length: 17 amino acids. CDR3 amino acids: CASSLWGLAGKVDEQFF. DNA of the CDR3: TGTGCCAGCAGCTTATGGGGACTAGCGGGAAAAGTGGACGAGCAGTTCTTC. Full variable domain (outside the CDR3, taken from reference TRBV11-2 and TRBJ2-1): EAGVAQSPRYKIIEKRQSVAFWCNPISGHATLYWYQQILGQGPKLLIQFQNNGVVDDSQLPKDRFSAERLKGVDSTLKIQPAKLEDSAVYLCASSLWGLAGKVDEQFFGPGTRLTVL.

This chain connects TRBV10-3 to TRBJ2-5; 7 bases line up with TRBD2. Losses at the gene ends were 11 bases for V and 5 bases for J; bases not matched to a gene: 8. CDR1 and CDR2 from the germline V gene are ENHRY and SYGVKD. The CDR3 sequence is 12 residues long. This chain's CDR3 is CAVGLEGETQYF. The CDR3 nucleotides read TGTGCCGTAGGACTAGAGGGTGAGACCCAGTACTTC.

The chain is built from TRBV29-1 and TRBJ2-7; tentatively, D is TRBD1 or TRBD2 (5 bases each). Germline lookup yields CDR1 SQVTM and CDR2 ANQGSEA. V dropped 4 bases and J dropped 2 bases, with 9 bases sitting between them. The CDR3 length is 12 residues. CDR3 DNA sequence: TGCAGCGTTGTAAAGGGACCCTACGAGCAGTACTTC. This encodes CSVVKGPYEQYF.

This clonotype was seen only a few times. CDR3 amino acids: CASSTTGLNTEAFF. The CDR3 nucleotides are TGTGCCAGTAGTACGACGGGCCTGAACACTGAAGCTTTCTTT. The V call is TRBV19, the J call TRBJ1-1, with no clear D. Deletions cut 4 bases from V and 0 bases from J, with 9 bases between. Germline CDR1 LNHDA, CDR2 SQIVND (reference sequence). The CDR3 covers 14 residues.

This clonotype was recorded only once. V is TRBV7-2 and J is TRBJ2-7; D not certain. The CDR3 sequence is 13 residues long. V shed 8 bases and J shed 0 bases, with 11 bases lying between them. CDR1 is SGHTA and CDR2 is FQGNSA in the germline V gene. The CDR3 sequence is CASGVYSSYEQYF. As DNA, the CDR3 is TGTGCCAGCGGCGTCTATAGCTCCTACGAGCAGTACTTC. Supplemented by reference TRBV7-2 and TRBJ2-7, the full variable domain reads GAGVSQSPSNKVTEKGKDVELRCDPISGHTALYWYRQSLGQGLEFLIYFQGNSAPDKSGLPSDRFSAERTGGSVSTLTIQRTQQEDSAVYLCASGVYSSYEQYFGPGTRLTVT.

This clonotype appeared many times. The J gene is TRBJ1-2, the V gene TRBV15; D gene ambiguous. This CDR3 spans 12 amino acids. V lost 7 bases and J 2 bases, leaving 8 bases between the germline ends. Germline V CDR1 and CDR2: LNHNV, YYDKDF (reference sequence). DNA for the CDR3: TGTGCCACCAAGGGAGGGAACTATGGCTACACCTTC. Translated, it gives CATKGGNYGYTF.

This clonotype has only a few counts. This CDR3 reads CASSVTGEANTGELFF. The CDR3 DNA follows: TGTGCCAGCAGCGTTACAGGAGAAGCGAACACCGGGGAGCTGTTTTTT. The rearrangement uses TRBV9 and TRBJ2-2; weak D call: TRBD1 (5 bases). CDR3 length equals 16 residues. CDR1 and CDR2 (germline): SGDLS, YYNGEE. V shed 2 bases and J shed 0 bases, with 11 bases lying between them.